The 8 T cell receptor beta chains in this list originate from one sample, sequenced in a study of blood T cells in healthy people across ages. A J-beta primer mix and a sample-barcoded 5' primer were used in a second PCR of roughly 6 to 11 cycles. TCRdb called the 5' RACE reads again in MiXCR, with one record for every CDR3 protein. The sample lists 700,000 or so distinct CDR3 sequences; 22% were seen once. Sample: blood. The receptors here all came from a man aged 70 or older in good health.

The chain uses TRBV6-5 and TRBJ2-7; D is ambiguous. Trimming cost V 7 bases and J 2 bases, with 15 bases left between them. CDR3 length equals 14 residues. The germline CDR1 and CDR2 sequences are MNHEY and SVGAGI. The CDR3 DNA follows: TGTGCCAGCATTAAATTTGGGATACCCTACGAGCAGTACGTC. Its translation: CASIKFGIPYEQYV.

The gene calls are TRBV11-2 and TRBJ2-1; 7 bases line up with TRBD2. Per the germline V gene, CDR1 is SGHAT and CDR2 is FQNNGV. The CDR3 contains 14 residues. Trimming cost V 1 base and J 15 bases; bases outside gene matches: 12. CDR3 in amino acids: CASSLVSISGFVFF. CDR3 DNA: TGTGCCAGCAGCTTAGTTTCCATTAGCGGGTTTGTGTTCTTC.

This clonotype has more than one count but fewer than ten. The CDR3 spells CSARVGGQSSNQPQHF. The CDR3 DNA reads as TGCAGTGCTAGAGTAGGGGGACAGTCCAGCAATCAGCCCCAGCATTTT. The chain carries TRBV20-1 and TRBJ1-5, with TRBD1 identical over 7 bases. Germline-derived CDR1 and CDR2 are DFQATT and SNEGSKA (reference sequence). This CDR3 spans 16 amino acids. V gave up 1 base and J gave up 1 base; unmatched junction bases: 7.

This clonotype was picked up a small number of times. The chain links TRBV3-1 to TRBJ2-5, with D uncertain. The J call could be wrong; TRBJ2-7 is a better fit for the DNA end. CDR1 and CDR2 from the germline V gene are LGHDT and YNNKEL (reference sequence). The CDR3 loop spans 15 amino acids. The CDR3 DNA follows: TGTGCCAGCAGCCCCCTGATGGTCCCCGCCTACGAGCAGTACTTC. Translating gives CASSPLMVPAYEQYF.

As concerns this clonotype: One junction end does not reproduce the germline sequence, and a read error may be involved. This chain links TRBV11-3 with TRBJ2-5, with D perhaps TRBD2 (6 bases). The germline CDR1 and CDR2 sequences are SGHNT and YENEEA. The length of the CDR3 is 12 residues. The CDR3 DNA reads TGTGCCAGCAGCTTATCCGGGACTCGGGAGTTCTTC. This translates into CASSLSGTREFF. Based on the CDR3 plus reference TRBV11-3 and TRBJ2-5, the full variable domain is EAGVVQSPRYKIIEKKQPVAFWCNPISGHNTLYWYLQNLGQGPELLIRYENEEAVDDSQLPKDRFSAERLKGVDSTLKIQPAELGDSAVYLCASSLSGTREFFGPGTRLLVL.

This sequence joins TRBV5-1 and TRBJ2-5; D might be TRBD2 (6 bases). The J call is in doubt because the DNA end fits TRBJ2-1 better. The germline gives CDR1 SGHRS, CDR2 YFSETQ. The CDR3 spans 14 residues. CDR3 region: CASSFLGTGDEQFF. Written as DNA, the CDR3 is TGCGCCAGCAGCTTCCTCGGTACGGGGGATGAGCAGTTCTTC.

In its sample, this clonotype was seen many times. In DNA form, the CDR3 reads TGTGCCAGCAGTTTCCAGGCTATTCAAGAGACCCAGTACTTC. Residues: CASSFQAIQETQYF. V is TRBV7-6 and J is TRBJ2-5; D gene ambiguous. The CDR3 runs 14 residues. Trimming removed 6 bases from V and 2 bases from J, with 13 bases in between. Germline V gene data show CDR1 as SGHVS and CDR2 as FNYEAQ.

The chain carries TRBV12-3 or TRBV12-4 and TRBJ1-4, with D unclear. CDR3 length: 10 amino acids. V was trimmed by 5 bases and J by 8 bases, leaving 3 bases between them. CDR3 loop: CASSREKLFF. CDR3 coding DNA: TGTGCCAGCAGTAGGGAAAAACTGTTTTTT.